The 32 T cell receptor beta chains in this list originate from one sample, sequenced in a study of CXCR3-negative and CXCR3-positive naive CD8 T cells. Whole-study results and caveats: Comparison of naive cells showed more hydrophobic TRB CDR3s in CXCR3-positive than in CXCR3-negative naive cells.

Their antigen targets remain unknown. Via 5' RACE with UMI labels, TRB cDNA libraries were prepared. TCRdb re-called the 5' RACE reads and gives one entry per CDR3 protein, without DNA. The sample has 140,000 to 150,000 distinct CDR3 sequences. Material for sequencing was naive CXCR3+ CD8+ T cells from blood. Subset in this sample: CD45RO-CCR7+CD27+CD95- naive CD8+ T cells expressing CXCR3 (TNR3+). The receptors were sampled from a human donor in good health. Some clones in this sample may be carry-over from other donors' samples.

The rearrangement joins TRBV25-1 to TRBJ1-5; TCRdb's D call of TRBD1 is untestable without DNA. From germline, CDR1 is MGHDK and CDR2 SYGVNS. The CDR3 runs to 14 residues. Here the CDR3 reads CASSASGGAQPQHF.

CDR3 sequence reads: CSIGQIVYNEQFF. V gene TRBV29-1 combines with J gene TRBJ2-1; there is no DNA to check the TCRdb D call of TRBD1. The CDR3 has 13 residues. CDR1 SQVTM and CDR2 ANQGSEA come from the germline V gene.

The chain combines TRBV5-8 with TRBJ1-5. Germline CDR1 SGHTS, CDR2 YDEGEE. The CDR3 runs 14 residues. The CDR3 here is CASSRSGGNQPQHF. Drawing the rest from reference TRBV5-8 and TRBJ1-5, the complete variable domain is EAGVTQSPTHLIKTRGQQATLRCSPISGHTSVYWYQQALGLGLQFLLWYDEGEERNRGNFPPRFSGRQFPNYSSELNVNALELEDSALYLCASSRSGGNQPQHFGDGTRLSIL.

The genes are TRBV29-1 and TRBJ2-7; checking the TCRdb D call of TRBD1 is not possible without DNA. Germline CDR1 and CDR2: SQVTM and ANQGSEA. The CDR3 spans 14 residues. The CDR3 sequence: CSVAGTGLSYEQYF.

This sequence joins TRBV7-9 and TRBJ1-5. Germline V gene sequence: CDR1 SEHNR, CDR2 FQNEAQ (reference sequence). CDR3 length: 13 residues. The CDR3 here is CASTWMSNQPQHF.

The rearrangement joins TRBV6-6 to TRBJ2-3; TCRdb outputs TRBD2, but without DNA this stays unchecked. Germline-derived CDR1 and CDR2 are MNHNY and SVGAGI (reference sequence). The CDR3 is 19 residues long. CDR3 residues: CASSRHRTPSPLAADTQYF.

The CDR3 is CASSFEPTYEQYF. The V and J genes are TRBV11-2 and TRBJ2-7. Per germline, CDR1 SGHAT and CDR2 FQNNGV. The length of the CDR3 is 13 residues.

This CDR3 reads CASSYLRTGVNTEAFF. The genes are TRBV6-2 or TRBV6-3 and TRBJ1-1. Germline V CDR1 and CDR2: MNHEY, SVGEGT. This CDR3 contains 16 residues.

The gene calls are TRBV12-3 or TRBV12-4 and TRBJ2-3; the D call of TRBD1 rests on TCRdb alone, since no DNA is present to check it. The CDR3 sequence is 15 residues long. The CDR3: CASNNPDRGGDTQYF.

The rearrangement joins TRBV12-3 or TRBV12-4 to TRBJ2-1; TCRdb lists TRBD1, though no DNA is available to test this call. This CDR3 contains 11 residues. CDR3: CASSLQGAQFF.

The V gene is TRBV7-9, the J gene TRBJ2-7; there is no DNA to check the TCRdb D call of TRBD1. This CDR3 spans 16 amino acids. Germline lookup yields CDR1 SEHNR and CDR2 FQNEAQ (reference sequence). Here the CDR3 reads CASSPHLGQAIYEQYF.

This chain links TRBV7-3 with TRBJ2-3. The CDR3 totals 15 residues. CDR1 is SGHTA, CDR2 FQGTGA, per germline. The CDR3 region is CASSPIGEVTDTQYF.

This rearrangement joins TRBV5-1 to TRBJ2-1; TCRdb outputs TRBD2, but without DNA this stays unchecked. The germline V gene encodes CDR1 SGHRS and CDR2 YFSETQ. The CDR3 has 16 residues. CDR3 protein: CASGAAGDSYYNEQFF.

V is TRBV15 and J is TRBJ2-5. The CDR3 consists of 15 residues. From germline, CDR1 is LNHNV and CDR2 YYDKDF (reference sequence). Here the CDR3 reads CATSIQHGSEETQYF.

The gene calls are TRBV7-9 and TRBJ2-1. The CDR3 is made up of 12 amino acids. Germline-derived CDR1 and CDR2 are SEHNR and FQNEAQ (reference sequence). The CDR3 here is CASSSDRNEQFF.

The V and J genes are TRBV20-1 and TRBJ1-5. Germline V lookup: CDR1 DFQATT, CDR2 SNEGSKA (reference sequence). CDR3 size: 12 residues. The CDR3 sequence: CSAASGNQPQHF.

The J gene is TRBJ1-1, the V gene TRBV20-1. This CDR3 has 13 residues. Germline V gene sequence: CDR1 DFQATT, CDR2 SNEGSKA (reference sequence). This chain's CDR3 is CSARGRGYTEAFF.

V gene TRBV9 combines with J gene TRBJ2-7; absent DNA, TCRdb's TRBD2 call cannot be checked. The CDR3 is 15 amino acids. Germline assignment: CDR1 SGDLS and CDR2 YYNGEE. The CDR3 loop reads CASRLAGGYSYEQYF.

The J gene is TRBJ1-4, the V gene TRBV6-5; TCRdb indicates TRBD1, and absent DNA this call remains unverified. The CDR3 consists of 14 residues. Germline V lookup: CDR1 MNHEY, CDR2 SVGAGI. The CDR3 loop is CASSFDRANEKLFF.

The rearrangement uses TRBV12-3 or TRBV12-4 and TRBJ2-3; TCRdb outputs TRBD1, but without DNA this stays unchecked. There are 16 residues in the CDR3. The CDR3: CASSLLGGGSPDTQYF.

V gene TRBV9 combines with J gene TRBJ1-2; TCRdb outputs TRBD1, but without DNA this stays unchecked. The CDR3 totals 13 residues. Germline CDR1 and CDR2: SGDLS and YYNGEE. CDR3 residues: CASSVAGGDGYTF.

J is TRBJ1-5 and V is TRBV25-1. Germline assignment: CDR1 MGHDK and CDR2 SYGVNS. This CDR3 is built from 13 residues. The CDR3 loop is CASSEKLNQPQHF.

V gene TRBV28 combines with J gene TRBJ2-2; TCRdb selects TRBD1, and the lack of DNA leaves this call unchecked. Per germline, CDR1 MDHEN and CDR2 SYDVKM. This CDR3 has 21 residues. The CDR3 sequence is CASSLNPRTGEGAIGTGELFF.

The V gene is TRBV10-3, the J gene TRBJ1-5; TCRdb selects TRBD1, and the lack of DNA leaves this call unchecked. The germline V gene encodes CDR1 ENHRY and CDR2 SYGVKD. The CDR3 has 14 amino acids. This CDR3 reads CAISEGQGIQPQHF.

This chain uses TRBV11-2 with TRBJ2-1; lacking DNA, the TRBD2 call made by TCRdb goes unchecked. The germline V gene encodes CDR1 SGHAT and CDR2 FQNNGV. The CDR3 spans 16 residues. The CDR3 sequence: CASSLAPGPYYNEQFF.

The chain has TRBV9 and TRBJ2-3; the TCRdb D gene call, TRBD1, has no DNA to confirm it. The germline V gene encodes CDR1 SGDLS and CDR2 YYNGEE. The CDR3 sequence is 16 residues long. The CDR3: CASSVSGTGSTDTQYF.

This chain links TRBV20-1 with TRBJ2-1; TCRdb returns TRBD1, unconfirmable since there is no DNA. In germline, CDR1 is DFQATT, CDR2 SNEGSKA (reference sequence). The CDR3 runs 16 residues. The CDR3 is CSARDLGGGEHNEQFF.

The rearrangement uses TRBV29-1 and TRBJ2-1; lacking DNA, the TRBD2 call made by TCRdb goes unchecked. CDR1 is SQVTM, CDR2 ANQGSEA, per germline. CDR3 length equals 14 residues. The CDR3 loop reads CSIERESSYNEQFF.

The chain's CDR3 is CASSQDRLAGSTDTQYF. The chain employs TRBV4-3 and TRBJ2-3; lacking DNA, the TRBD2 call made by TCRdb goes unchecked. Germline-derived CDR1 and CDR2 are LGHNA and YSLEER. The CDR3 extends over 17 amino acids.

The chain is built from TRBV28 and TRBJ2-7; the TCRdb call, TRBD1, lacks DNA for checking. Germline CDR1 and CDR2: MDHEN and SYDVKM. This CDR3 is built from 14 residues. The CDR3 loop is CASSLGQGGYEQYF.

This chain connects TRBV3-1 to TRBJ1-5; TCRdb lists TRBD1, though no DNA is available to test this call. From germline, CDR1 is LGHDT and CDR2 YNNKEL (reference sequence). The CDR3 sequence is 14 residues long. This CDR3 is CASSQTGNNQPQHF.

The J gene is TRBJ1-5, the V gene TRBV7-2. Germline V gives CDR1 SGHTA, CDR2 FQGNSA. The CDR3 extends over 15 amino acids. The CDR3 reads CASSLAPNSNQPQHF.